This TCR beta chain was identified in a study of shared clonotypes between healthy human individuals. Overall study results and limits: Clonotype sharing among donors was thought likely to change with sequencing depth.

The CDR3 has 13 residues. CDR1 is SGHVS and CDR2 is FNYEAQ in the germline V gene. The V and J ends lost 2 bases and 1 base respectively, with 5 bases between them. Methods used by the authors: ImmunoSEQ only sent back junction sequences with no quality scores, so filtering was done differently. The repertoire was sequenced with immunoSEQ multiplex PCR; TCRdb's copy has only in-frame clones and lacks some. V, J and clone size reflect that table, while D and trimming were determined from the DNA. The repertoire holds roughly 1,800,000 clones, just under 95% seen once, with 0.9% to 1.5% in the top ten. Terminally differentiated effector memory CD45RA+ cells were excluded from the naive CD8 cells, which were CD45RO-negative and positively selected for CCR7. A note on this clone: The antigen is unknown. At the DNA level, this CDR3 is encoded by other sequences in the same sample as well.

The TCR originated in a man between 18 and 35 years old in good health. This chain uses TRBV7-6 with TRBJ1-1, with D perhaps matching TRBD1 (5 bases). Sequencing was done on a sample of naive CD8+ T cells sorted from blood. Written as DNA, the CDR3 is TGTGCCAGCAGCTTAACAGGGAACACTGAAGCTTTCTTT. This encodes CASSLTGNTEAFF.